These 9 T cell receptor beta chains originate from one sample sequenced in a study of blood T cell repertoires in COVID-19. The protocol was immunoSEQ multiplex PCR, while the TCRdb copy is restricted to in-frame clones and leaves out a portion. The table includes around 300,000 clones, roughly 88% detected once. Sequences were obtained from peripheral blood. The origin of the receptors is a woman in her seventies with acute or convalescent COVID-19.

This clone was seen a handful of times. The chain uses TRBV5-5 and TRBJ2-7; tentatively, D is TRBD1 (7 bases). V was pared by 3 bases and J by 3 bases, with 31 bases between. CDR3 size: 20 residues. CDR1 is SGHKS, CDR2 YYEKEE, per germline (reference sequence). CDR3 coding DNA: TGTGCCAGCAGCTGGGGGGCTACCGGGACAGCCTTCACCCTCGTCTACGAGCAGTACTTC. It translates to CASSWGATGTAFTLVYEQYF.

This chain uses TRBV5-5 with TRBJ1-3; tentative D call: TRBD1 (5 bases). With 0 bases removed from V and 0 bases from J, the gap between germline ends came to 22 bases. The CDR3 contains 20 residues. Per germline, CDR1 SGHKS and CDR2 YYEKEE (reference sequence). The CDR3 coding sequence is TGTGCCAGCAGCTTGGTTAGTAGAAGGGGCGAAGGGGCCTCTGGAAACACCATATATTTT. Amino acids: CASSLVSRRGEGASGNTIYF.

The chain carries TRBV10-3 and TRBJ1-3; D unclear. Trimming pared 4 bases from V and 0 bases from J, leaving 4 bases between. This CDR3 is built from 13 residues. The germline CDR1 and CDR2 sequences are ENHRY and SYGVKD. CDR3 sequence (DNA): TGTGCCATCAGTGCGAGCTCTGGAAACACCATATATTTT. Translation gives CAISASSGNTIYF.

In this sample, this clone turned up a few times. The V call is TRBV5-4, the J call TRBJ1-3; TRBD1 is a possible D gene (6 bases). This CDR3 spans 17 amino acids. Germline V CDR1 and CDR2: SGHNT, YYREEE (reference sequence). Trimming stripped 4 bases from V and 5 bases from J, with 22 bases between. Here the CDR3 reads CASSPGGRGLRRNTIYF. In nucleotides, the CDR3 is TGTGCCAGCAGCCCTGGGGGCAGGGGCCTCCGTAGAAACACCATATATTTT.

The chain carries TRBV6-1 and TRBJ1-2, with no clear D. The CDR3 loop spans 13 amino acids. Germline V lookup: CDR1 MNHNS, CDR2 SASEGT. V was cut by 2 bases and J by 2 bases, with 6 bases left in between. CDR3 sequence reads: CASSELENYGYTF. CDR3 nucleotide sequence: TGTGCCAGCAGTGAACTGGAGAACTATGGCTACACCTTC.

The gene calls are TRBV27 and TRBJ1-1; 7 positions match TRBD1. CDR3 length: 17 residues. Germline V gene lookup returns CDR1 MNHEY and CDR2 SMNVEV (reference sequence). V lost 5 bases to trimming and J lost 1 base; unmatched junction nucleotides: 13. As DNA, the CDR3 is TGTGCCAGCAGTAAACGGACAGGACTTTGGGGGAACACTGAAGCTTTCTTT. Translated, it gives CASSKRTGLWGNTEAFF.

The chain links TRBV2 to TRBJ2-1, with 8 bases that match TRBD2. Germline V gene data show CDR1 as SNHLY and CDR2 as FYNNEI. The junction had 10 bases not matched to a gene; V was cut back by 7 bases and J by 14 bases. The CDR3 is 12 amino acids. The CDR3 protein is CASKTGPGGKFF. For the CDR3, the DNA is TGTGCCAGCAAAACGGGGCCGGGGGGGAAGTTCTTC.

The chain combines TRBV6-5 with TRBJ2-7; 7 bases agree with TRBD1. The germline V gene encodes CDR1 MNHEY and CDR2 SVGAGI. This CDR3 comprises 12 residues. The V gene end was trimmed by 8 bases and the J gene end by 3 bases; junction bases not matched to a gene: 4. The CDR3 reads CASRDSIYEQYF. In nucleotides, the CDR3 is TGTGCCAGCCGGGACAGTATCTACGAGCAGTACTTC.

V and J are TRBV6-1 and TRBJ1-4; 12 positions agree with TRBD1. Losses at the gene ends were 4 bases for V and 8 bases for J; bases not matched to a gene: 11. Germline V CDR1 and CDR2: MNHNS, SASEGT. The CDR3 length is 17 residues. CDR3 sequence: CASSGPGQGALNEKLFF. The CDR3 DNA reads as TGTGCCAGCAGTGGCCCGGGACAGGGGGCGCTGAACGAAAAACTGTTTTTT.